A single T cell receptor (beta chain) is shown here with its context. The antigen is not known. It was the approximately 120-subject validation cohort, separate from the roughly 700-subject first cohort, to which the donors belonged. Germline V gene lookup returns CDR1 MGHRA and CDR2 YSYEKL. The CDR3 has 16 residues. Trimming cost V 2 bases and J 0 bases, with 11 bases left between them. These data originate in a study of cytomegalovirus exposure and HLA in healthy donors. Study-wide points: According to the study, 160 or so TCR beta chains were cytomegalovirus-associated.

Some clones are missing from TCRdb's copy, which holds only in-frame ones; the method was immunoSEQ multiplex PCR. Seen here are under 100,000 clones, 84% observed once, and the top ten hold 9% to 14%. This sequence originates from a woman aged 18-30 years in good health and CMV-seropositive. The sequencing sample was made of PBMCs. V gene TRBV4-1 combines with J gene TRBJ1-3; D is undetermined. In nucleotides, the CDR3 is TGCGCCAGCAGCCAACGTGAGGAAAACTCTGGAAACACCATATATTTT. It codes for CASSQREENSGNTIYF.